This TCR beta chain is from a study of control samples from healthy donors and cancer patients. Measured with immunoSEQ multiplex PCR; TCRdb has only the in-frame clones, and not every one. The sample comprises fewer than 200,000 clones, 93% of which are singletons, and roughly 4.3% rests with the top ten. V gave up 3 bases and J gave up 6 bases, with 11 bases separating them. Germline-derived CDR1 and CDR2 are SEHNR and FQNEAQ (reference sequence). The CDR3 covers 13 residues. Sequences were obtained from blood. V usage is TRBV7-9 and J usage is TRBJ1-2; D gene uncertain. This receptor was obtained from a woman in her sixties in good health. CDR3 DNA: TGTGCCAGCAGCTTTTTGGTATCGGATGGCTACACCTTC. It yields the protein CASSFLVSDGYTF.